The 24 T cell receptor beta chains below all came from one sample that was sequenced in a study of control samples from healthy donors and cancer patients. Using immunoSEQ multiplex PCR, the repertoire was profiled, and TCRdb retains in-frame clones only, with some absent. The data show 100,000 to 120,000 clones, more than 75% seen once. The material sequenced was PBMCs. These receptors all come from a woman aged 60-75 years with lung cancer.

CDR3: CASSPGQTGELFF. CDR3 bases: TGTGCCAGCAGCCCGGGACAGACCGGGGAGCTGTTTTTT. V gene TRBV9 combines with J gene TRBJ2-2, with 7 bases fitting TRBD1. CDR3 size: 13 residues. V lost 4 bases, J lost 5 bases, and 2 bases stayed unmatched. Germline CDR1 reads SGDLS; CDR2 reads YYNGEE.

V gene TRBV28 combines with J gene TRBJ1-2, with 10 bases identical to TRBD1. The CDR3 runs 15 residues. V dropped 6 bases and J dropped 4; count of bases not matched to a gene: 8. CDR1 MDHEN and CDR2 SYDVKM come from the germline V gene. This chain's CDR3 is CASRAGTGVSYGYTF. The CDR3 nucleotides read TGTGCCAGCAGGGCCGGGACAGGGGTCTCCTATGGCTACACCTTC.

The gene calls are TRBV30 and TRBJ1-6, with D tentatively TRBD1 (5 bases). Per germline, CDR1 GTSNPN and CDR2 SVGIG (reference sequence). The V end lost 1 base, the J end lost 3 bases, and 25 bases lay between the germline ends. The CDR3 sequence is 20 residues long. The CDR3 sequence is CAWSEYKTGVRGHYNSPLHF. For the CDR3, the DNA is TGTGCCTGGAGTGAATATAAAACAGGAGTTCGGGGCCACTATAATTCACCCCTCCACTTT.

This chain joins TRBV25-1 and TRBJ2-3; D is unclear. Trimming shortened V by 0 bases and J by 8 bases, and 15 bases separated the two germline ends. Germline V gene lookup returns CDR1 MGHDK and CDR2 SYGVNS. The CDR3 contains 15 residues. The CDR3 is CASSEYVESGGTQYF. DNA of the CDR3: TGTGCCAGCAGTGAATATGTGGAAAGTGGTGGTACGCAGTATTTT.

CDR3 protein: CASRKFSYEQYF. CDR3 coding DNA: TGTGCCAGCAGGAAGTTCTCCTACGAGCAGTACTTC. The V gene is TRBV7-2, the J gene TRBJ2-7, with unresolved D. Trimming pared 6 bases from V and 0 bases from J, leaving 6 bases between. Germline loops: CDR1 SGHTA, CDR2 FQGNSA. The CDR3 has 12 amino acids.

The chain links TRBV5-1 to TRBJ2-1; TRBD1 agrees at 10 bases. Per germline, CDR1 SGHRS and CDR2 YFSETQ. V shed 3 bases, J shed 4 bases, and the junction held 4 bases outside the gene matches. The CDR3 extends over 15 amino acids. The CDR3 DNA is TGCGCCAGCAGCTGGGGGACAGGGGCGTACAATGAGCAGTTCTTC. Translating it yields CASSWGTGAYNEQFF. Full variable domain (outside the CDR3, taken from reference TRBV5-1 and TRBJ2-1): KAGVTQTPRYLIKTRGQQVTLSCSPISGHRSVSWYQQTPGQGLQFLFEYFSETQRNKGNFPGRFSGRQFSNSRSEMNVSTLELGDSALYLCASSWGTGAYNEQFFGPGTRLTVL.

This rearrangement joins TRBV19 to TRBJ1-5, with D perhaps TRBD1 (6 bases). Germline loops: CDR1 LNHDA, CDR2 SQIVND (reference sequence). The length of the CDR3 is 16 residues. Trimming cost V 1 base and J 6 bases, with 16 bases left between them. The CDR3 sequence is CASSIGAGGFGQPQHF. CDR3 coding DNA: TGTGCCAGTAGTATAGGAGCGGGGGGCTTTGGTCAGCCCCAGCATTTT.

CDR3 amino acids: CASSYSGYPNTEAFF. CDR3 nucleotides: TGTGCCAGCAGTTACTCAGGGTACCCGAACACTGAAGCTTTCTTT. The J gene is TRBJ1-1, the V gene TRBV6-2 or TRBV6-3; D is unclear. Germline loops: CDR1 MNHEY, CDR2 SVGEGT. The CDR3 has 15 residues. V lost 0 bases to trimming and J lost 1 base, with 9 bases between them.

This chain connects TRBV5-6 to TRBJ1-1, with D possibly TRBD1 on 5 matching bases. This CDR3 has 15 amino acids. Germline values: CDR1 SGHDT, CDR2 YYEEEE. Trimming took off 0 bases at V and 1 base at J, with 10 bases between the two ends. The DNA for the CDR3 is TGTGCCAGCAGCTTGGATGGGGGTCGGAACACTGAAGCTTTCTTT. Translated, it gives CASSLDGGRNTEAFF.

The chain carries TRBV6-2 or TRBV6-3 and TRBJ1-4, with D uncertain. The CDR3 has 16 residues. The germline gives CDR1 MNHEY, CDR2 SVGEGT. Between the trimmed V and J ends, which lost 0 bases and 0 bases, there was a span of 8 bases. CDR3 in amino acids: CASSYSTGATNEKLFF. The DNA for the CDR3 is TGTGCCAGCAGTTACTCGACCGGCGCAACTAATGAAAAACTGTTTTTT.

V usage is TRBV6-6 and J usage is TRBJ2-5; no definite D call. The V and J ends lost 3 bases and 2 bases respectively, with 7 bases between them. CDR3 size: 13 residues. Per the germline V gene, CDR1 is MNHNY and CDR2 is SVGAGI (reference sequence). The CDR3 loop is CASSYHTQETQYF. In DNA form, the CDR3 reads TGTGCCAGCAGTTATCACACTCAAGAGACCCAGTACTTC.

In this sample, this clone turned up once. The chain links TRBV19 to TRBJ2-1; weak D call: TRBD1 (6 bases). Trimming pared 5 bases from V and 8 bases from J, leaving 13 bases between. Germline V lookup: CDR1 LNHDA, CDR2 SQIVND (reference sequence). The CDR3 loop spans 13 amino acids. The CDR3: CASSGGRVHEQFF. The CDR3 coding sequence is TGTGCCAGTAGTGGGGGCAGGGTACATGAGCAGTTCTTC. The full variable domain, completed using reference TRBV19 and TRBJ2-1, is DGGITQSPKYLFRKEGQNVTLSCEQNLNHDAMYWYRQDPGQGLRLIYYSQIVNDFQKGDIAEGYSVSREKKESFPLTVTSAQKNPTAFYLCASSGGRVHEQFFGPGTRLTVL.

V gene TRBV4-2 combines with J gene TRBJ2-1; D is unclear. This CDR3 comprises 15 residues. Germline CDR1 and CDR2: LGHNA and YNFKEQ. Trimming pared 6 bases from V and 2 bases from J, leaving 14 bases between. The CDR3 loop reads CASSSSNNPYNEQFF. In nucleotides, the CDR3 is TGTGCCAGCAGTTCCTCTAACAACCCCTACAATGAGCAGTTCTTC.

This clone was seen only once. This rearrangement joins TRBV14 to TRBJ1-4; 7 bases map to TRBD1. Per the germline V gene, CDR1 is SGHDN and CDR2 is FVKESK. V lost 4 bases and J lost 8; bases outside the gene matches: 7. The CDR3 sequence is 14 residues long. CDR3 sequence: CASSPRQGREKLFF. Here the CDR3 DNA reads TGTGCCAGCAGCCCTCGACAGGGAAGAGAAAAACTGTTTTTT.

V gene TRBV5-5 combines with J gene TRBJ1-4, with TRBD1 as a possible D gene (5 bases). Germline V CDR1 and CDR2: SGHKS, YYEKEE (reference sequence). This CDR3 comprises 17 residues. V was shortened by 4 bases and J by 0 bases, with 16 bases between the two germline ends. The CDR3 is CASSPETDLATNEKLFF. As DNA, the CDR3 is TGTGCCAGCAGCCCCGAGACAGACCTTGCAACTAATGAAAAACTGTTTTTT.

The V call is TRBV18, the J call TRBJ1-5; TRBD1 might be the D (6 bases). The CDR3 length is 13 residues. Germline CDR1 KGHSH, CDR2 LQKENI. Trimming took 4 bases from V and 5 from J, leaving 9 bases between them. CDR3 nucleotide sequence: TGTGCCAGCTCACAGGGGGAAGATCAGCCCCAGCATTTT. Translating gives CASSQGEDQPQHF.

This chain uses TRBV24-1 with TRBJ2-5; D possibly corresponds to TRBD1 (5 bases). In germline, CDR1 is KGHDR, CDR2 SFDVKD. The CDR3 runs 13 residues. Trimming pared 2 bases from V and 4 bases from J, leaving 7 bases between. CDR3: CATSDSGLETQYF. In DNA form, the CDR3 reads TGTGCCACCAGTGATTCAGGGTTAGAGACCCAGTACTTC.

The CDR3 here is CASSLVGQGAGGYTF. CDR3 nucleotide sequence: TGTGCCAGCAGCTTAGTCGGACAGGGGGCCGGTGGCTACACCTTC. The chain carries TRBV7-9 and TRBJ1-2; 11 nucleotides align to TRBD1. V lost 1 base, J lost 7 bases, and 5 bases stayed unmatched. The CDR3 contains 15 residues. Per germline, CDR1 SEHNR and CDR2 FQNEAQ (reference sequence).

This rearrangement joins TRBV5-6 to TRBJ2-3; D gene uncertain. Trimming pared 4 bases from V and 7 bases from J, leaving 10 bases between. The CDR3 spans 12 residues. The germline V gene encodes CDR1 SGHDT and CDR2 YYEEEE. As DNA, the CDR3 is TGTGCCAGCAGCCGGTCGGGTTATACGCAGTATTTT. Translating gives CASSRSGYTQYF.

CDR3 nucleotides: TGTGCCAGCAGCGTAAGGGAGGGGGCGACGGGCTACACCTTC. Translating it yields CASSVREGATGYTF. The chain recombines TRBV9 with TRBJ1-2, with TRBD1 matching 7 bases. This CDR3 region has 14 residues. The trim removed 1 base at V and 8 bases at J, leaving 8 bases unmatched. Per germline, CDR1 SGDLS and CDR2 YYNGEE. Full variable domain (outside the CDR3, taken from reference TRBV9 and TRBJ1-2): DSGVTQTPKHLITATGQRVTLRCSPRSGDLSVYWYQQSLDQGLQFLIQYYNGEERAKGNILERFSAQQFPDLHSELNLSSLELGDSALYFCASSVREGATGYTFGSGTRLTVV.

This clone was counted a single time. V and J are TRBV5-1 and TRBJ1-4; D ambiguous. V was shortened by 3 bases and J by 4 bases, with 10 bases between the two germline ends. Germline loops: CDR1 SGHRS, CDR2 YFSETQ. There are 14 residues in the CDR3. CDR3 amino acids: CASSWAGDNEKLFF. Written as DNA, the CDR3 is TGCGCCAGCAGCTGGGCAGGAGATAATGAAAAACTGTTTTTT.

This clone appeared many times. Here the CDR3 DNA reads TGTGCTTGGGGAGGCGGTAGCAATTCACCCCTCCACTTT. It is translated as CAWGGGSNSPLHF. This sequence joins TRBV7-9 and TRBJ1-6; no firm D call. The CDR3 covers 13 residues. Germline V gene data show CDR1 as SEHNR and CDR2 as FQNEAQ (reference sequence).

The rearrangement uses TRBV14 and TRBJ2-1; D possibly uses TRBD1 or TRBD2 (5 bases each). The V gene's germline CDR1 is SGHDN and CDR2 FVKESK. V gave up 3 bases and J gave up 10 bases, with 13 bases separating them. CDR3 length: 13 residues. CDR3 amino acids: CASSQVLEGEQFF. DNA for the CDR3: TGTGCCAGCAGCCAGGTACTAGAGGGGGAGCAGTTCTTC.

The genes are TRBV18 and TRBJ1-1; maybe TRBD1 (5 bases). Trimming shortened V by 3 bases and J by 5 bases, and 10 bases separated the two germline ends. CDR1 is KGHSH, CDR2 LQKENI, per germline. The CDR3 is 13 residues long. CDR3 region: CASSPSKGTEAFF. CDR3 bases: TGTGCCAGCTCACCGAGTAAGGGGACTGAAGCTTTCTTT.